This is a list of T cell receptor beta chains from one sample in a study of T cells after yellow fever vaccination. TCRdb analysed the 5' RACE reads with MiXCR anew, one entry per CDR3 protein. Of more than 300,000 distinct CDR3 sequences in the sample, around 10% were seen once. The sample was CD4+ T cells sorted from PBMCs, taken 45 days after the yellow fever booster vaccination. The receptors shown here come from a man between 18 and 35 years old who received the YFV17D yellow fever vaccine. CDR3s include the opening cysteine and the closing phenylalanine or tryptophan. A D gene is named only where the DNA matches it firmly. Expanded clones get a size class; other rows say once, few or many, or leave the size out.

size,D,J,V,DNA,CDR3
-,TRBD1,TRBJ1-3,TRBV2,TGTGCCAGCAGAGGACAGGCCTCTGGAAACACCATATATTTT,CASRGQASGNTIYF
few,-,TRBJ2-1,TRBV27,TGTGCCAGCAGTTTTGAGATGCGGGACCATGAGCAGTTCTTC,CASSFEMRDHEQFF
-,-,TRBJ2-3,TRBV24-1,TGTGCCACCATCCGACAGAGCGCAGATACGCAGTATTTT,CATIRQSADTQYF
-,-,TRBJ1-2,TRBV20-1,TGCAGTGCTAGTTACGGGGGCAAGTATGGCTACACCTTC,CSASYGGKYGYTF
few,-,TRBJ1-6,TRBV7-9,TGTGCCAGCAGCCCCGTCGCTGGGTATTCACCCCTCCACTTT,CASSPVAGYSPLHF
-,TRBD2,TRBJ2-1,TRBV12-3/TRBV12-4,TGTGCCACATCTAGCGGGGGGGCATTCTATGAGCAGTTCTTC,CATSSGGAFYEQFF
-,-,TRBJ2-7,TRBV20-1,TGCAGTGCTAGAGAACGGGTCGCCCAGTACTTC,CSARERVAQYF
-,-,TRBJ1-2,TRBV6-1,TGTGCCAGCACCCGATACCCCTATGGCTACACCTTC,CASTRYPYGYTF
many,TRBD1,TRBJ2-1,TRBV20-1,TGCAGTGTGGGACAGGGGTTTAACAATGAGCAGTTCTTC,CSVGQGFNNEQFF
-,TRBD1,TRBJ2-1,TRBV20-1,TGCAGTGCTCCACACAGGGGCCCCAGCTCCTACAATGAGCAGTTCTTC,CSAPHRGPSSYNEQFF
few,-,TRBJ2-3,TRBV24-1,TGTGCCACCAGTGGGTCGGGGGTAGTGCAGTATTTT,CATSGSGVVQYF
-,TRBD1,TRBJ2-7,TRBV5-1,TGCGCCAGCAGCCCGACAGGGGACTTCTCCTACGAGCAGTACTTC,CASSPTGDFSYEQYF
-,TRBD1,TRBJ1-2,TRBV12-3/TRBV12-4,TGTGCCAGCAGTAGAACACCAGGGGGGAACACCTTC,CASSRTPGGNTF
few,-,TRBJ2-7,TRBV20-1,TGCAGTGCTAGGGCGATACGGGACCTACCCTACGAGCAGTACTTC,CSARAIRDLPYEQYF
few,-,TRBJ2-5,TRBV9,TGTGCCAGCAGCGTAGCAGGGGCGGAGGAGACCCAGTACTTC,CASSVAGAEETQYF
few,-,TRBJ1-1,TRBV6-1,TGTGCCAGCAGTGCCCGCACCGGGACAGAAGCTTTCTTT,CASSARTGTEAFF
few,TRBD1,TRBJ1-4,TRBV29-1,TGCAGCGTCGACAGGGGCAGGGGCGAAAAACTGTTTTTT,CSVDRGRGEKLFF
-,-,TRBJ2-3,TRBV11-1,TGTGCCAGCAGTCGGACACGGCGCACAGATACGCAGTATTTT,CASSRTRRTDTQYF
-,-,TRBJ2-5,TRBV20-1,TGCAGTGCTACCCCGCTTGACTCCAAGGGGCGAGAGACCCAGTACTTC,CSATPLDSKGRETQYF
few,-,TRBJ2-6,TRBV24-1,TGTGCCACCGGGGCGGTCACAGGGGCCAACGTCCTGACTTTC,CATGAVTGANVLTF
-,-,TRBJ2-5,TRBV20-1,TGCAGTGCTAGAGTGTGGCAGGACCAAGAGACCCAGTACTTC,CSARVWQDQETQYF
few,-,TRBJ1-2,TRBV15,TGTGCCACCAGCACAGACAGCCTCTGGTATGGCTACACCTTC,CATSTDSLWYGYTF
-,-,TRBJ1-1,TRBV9,TGTGCCAGCAGCTTCCTATTGAACACTGAAGCTTTCTTT,CASSFLLNTEAFF
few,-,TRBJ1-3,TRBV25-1,TGTGCCAGCAGCACAGGGATTGGAAACACCATATATTTT,CASSTGIGNTIYF
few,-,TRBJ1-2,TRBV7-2,TGTGCCAGCAGCTCCGCAGAATACTATGGCTACACCTTC,CASSSAEYYGYTF
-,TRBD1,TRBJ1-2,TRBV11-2,TGTGCCAGCAGCTCCCCCCGGACAGGGCTGGGCGGCTACACCTTC,CASSSPRTGLGGYTF
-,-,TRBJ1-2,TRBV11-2,TGTGCCAGCAGCTCACCACCCTATGGCTACACCTTC,CASSSPPYGYTF
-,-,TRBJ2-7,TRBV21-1,TGTGCCAGCAGCGCCAATGGGGGGGAGCAGTACTTC,CASSANGGEQYF
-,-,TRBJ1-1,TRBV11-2,TGTGCCAGCAGCAAAATGACAGGGAACACTGAAGCTTTCTTT,CASSKMTGNTEAFF
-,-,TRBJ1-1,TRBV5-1,TGCGCCAGCAGCTTGAACTCGCCGATTAGGAACACTGAAGCTTTCTTT,CASSLNSPIRNTEAFF
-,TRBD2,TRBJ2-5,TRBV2,TGTGCCAGCAGTAAAGCTACTAGCGGGGGGGAACAAGAGACCCAGTACTTC,CASSKATSGGEQETQYF
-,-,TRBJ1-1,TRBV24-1,TGTGCCACCAGTGACACAAGTAAATGGGGGCGCACTGAAGCTTTCTTT,CATSDTSKWGRTEAFF
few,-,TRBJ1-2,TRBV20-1,TGCAGTGCTGTCAGAGATGTCTATGGCTACACCTTC,CSAVRDVYGYTF
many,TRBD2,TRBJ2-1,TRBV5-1,TGCGCCAGCAGCTTGTACCAGCGGGGTCTCGGTGAGCAGTTCTTC,CASSLYQRGLGEQFF
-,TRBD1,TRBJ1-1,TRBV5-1,TGCGCCAGCAGCTTAACCTGGACAGGCTCCGGCACTGAAGCTTTCTTT,CASSLTWTGSGTEAFF
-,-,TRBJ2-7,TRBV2,TGTGCCAGCAGCCAGGACTCCAAGCAGTACTTC,CASSQDSKQYF
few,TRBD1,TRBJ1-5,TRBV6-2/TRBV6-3,TGTGCCAGCAGTTACTCGACAGGGGGCAATCAGCCCCAGCATTTT,CASSYSTGGNQPQHF
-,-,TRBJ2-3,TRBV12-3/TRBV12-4,TGTGCCAGCAGTTTGAGGGGAAGTACGCAGTATTTT,CASSLRGSTQYF
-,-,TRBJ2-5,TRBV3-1,TGTGCCAGCAGCCAAGTCGCGGCCGGGGAGACCCAGTACTTC,CASSQVAAGETQYF
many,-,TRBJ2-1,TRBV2,TGTGCCAGCAGTGTCAGGGGATCCTACAATGAGCAGTTCTTC,CASSVRGSYNEQFF
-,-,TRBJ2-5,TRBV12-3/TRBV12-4,TGTGCCAGCAGTTTATCGGGGGCCCAGACCCAGTACTTC,CASSLSGAQTQYF
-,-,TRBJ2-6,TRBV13,TGTGCCAGCAGCTTTGAGCCCTCTGGGGCCAACGTCCTGACTTTC,CASSFEPSGANVLTF
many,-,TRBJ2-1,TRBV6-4,TGTGCCAGCAGTCCCGACCGCTACAATGAGCAGTTCTTC,CASSPDRYNEQFF
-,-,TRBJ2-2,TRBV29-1,TGCAGCGTTACCCGAGGGGGTGCCGGGGAGCTGTTTTTT,CSVTRGGAGELFF
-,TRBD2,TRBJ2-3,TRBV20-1,TGCAGTGCTAGAGATGTTGGGGGGGCAGATACGCAGTATTTT,CSARDVGGADTQYF